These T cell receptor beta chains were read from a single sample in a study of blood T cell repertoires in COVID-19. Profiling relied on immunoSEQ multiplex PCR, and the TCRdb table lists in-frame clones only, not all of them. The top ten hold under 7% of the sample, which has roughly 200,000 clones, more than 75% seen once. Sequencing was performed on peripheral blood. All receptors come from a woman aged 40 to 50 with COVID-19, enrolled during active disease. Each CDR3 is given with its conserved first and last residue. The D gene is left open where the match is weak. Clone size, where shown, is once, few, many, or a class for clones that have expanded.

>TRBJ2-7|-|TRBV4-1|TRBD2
TGCGCCAGCAGCCTACTAGCGGGAGAAGGGATCTACGAGCAGTACTTC
CASSLLAGEGIYEQYF
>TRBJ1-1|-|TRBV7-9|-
TGTGCCAGCAGCTCGGGGGTTGGAGACACTGAAGCTTTCTTT
CASSSGVGDTEAFF
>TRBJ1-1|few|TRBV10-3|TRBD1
TGTGCCATCAGTGAATTAGACAGGGGAGCTTTCTTT
CAISELDRGAFF
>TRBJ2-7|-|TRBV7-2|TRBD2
TGTGCCAGCAGCTGGACTAGCGGGACCTACGAGCAGTACTTC
CASSWTSGTYEQYF
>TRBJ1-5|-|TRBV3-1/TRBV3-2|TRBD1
TGTGCCAGCAGCCACCGCGGACAGGTTGATAGCAATCAGCCCCAGCATTTT
CASSHRGQVDSNQPQHF
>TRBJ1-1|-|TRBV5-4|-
TGTGCCAGCAGCTTGGCGACACGCACGAACACTGAAGCTTTCTTT
CASSLATRTNTEAFF
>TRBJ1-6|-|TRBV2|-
TGTGCCAGCAGCCCTGGGACAACCCTCCACTTT
CASSPGTTLHF
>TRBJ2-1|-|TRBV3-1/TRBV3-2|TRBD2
TGTGCCAGCAGCCAAGTATCTAGCGGGGGGGCAGGGGAGCAGTTCTTC
CASSQVSSGGAGEQFF
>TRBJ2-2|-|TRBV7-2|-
TGTGCCAGCAGCCCTCCCGGGGAAACCGGGGAGCTGTTTTTT
CASSPPGETGELFF
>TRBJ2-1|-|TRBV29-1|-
TGCAGCGTTGACAGGGTAGCCCGCAATGAGCAGTTCTTC
CSVDRVARNEQFF
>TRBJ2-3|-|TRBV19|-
TGTGCCAGTAGTATAGACCCTAGTCGGCGCACAGATACGCAGTATTTT
CASSIDPSRRTDTQYF
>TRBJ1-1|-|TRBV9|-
TGTGCCAGCAGCGTGGACATATACACTGAAGCTTTCTTT
CASSVDIYTEAFF
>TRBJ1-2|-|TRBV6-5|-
TGTGCCAGCAGTCCAGGGGACGCTATGGGCTACACCTTC
CASSPGDAMGYTF
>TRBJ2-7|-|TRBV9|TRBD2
TGTGCCAGCAGCGACAGCGGGGGGGCTTGGAACGAGCAGTACTTC
CASSDSGGAWNEQYF
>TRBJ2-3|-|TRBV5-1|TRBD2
TGCGCCAGCAGCAGTAACCCCCTAGCGGGATCGGGGACAGATACGCAGTATTTT
CASSSNPLAGSGTDTQYF
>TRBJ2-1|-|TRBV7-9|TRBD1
TGTGCCAGCCGGGACAGGGGATACAATGAGCAGTTCTTC
CASRDRGYNEQFF
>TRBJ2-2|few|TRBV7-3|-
TGTGCCAGCACTGAGGGGGACACCGGGGAGCTGTTTTTT
CASTEGDTGELFF
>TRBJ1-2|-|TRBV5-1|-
TGCGCCAGCAGCTTGGGTACAGGAATCCCTTATGGCTACACCTTC
CASSLGTGIPYGYTF
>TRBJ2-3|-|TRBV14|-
TGTGCCAGCAGTAGCGGAGTTCACTATACGCAGTATTTT
CASSSGVHYTQYF
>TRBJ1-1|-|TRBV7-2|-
TGTGCCAGCAGCTTATCAGGGTCGGGCACTGAAGCTTTCTTT
CASSLSGSGTEAFF
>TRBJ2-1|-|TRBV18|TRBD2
TGTGCCAGCTCACCGACCAGTAGCGGGTACAATGAGCAGTTCTTC
CASSPTSSGYNEQFF
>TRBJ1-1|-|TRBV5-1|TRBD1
TGCGCCAGCAGCTTCGGGACAGGACTCGCTTCCATGAACACTGAAGCTTTCTTT
CASSFGTGLASMNTEAFF
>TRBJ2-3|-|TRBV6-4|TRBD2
TGTGCCAGCAGTGAGGGACTAGACACAGATACGCAGTATTTT
CASSEGLDTDTQYF
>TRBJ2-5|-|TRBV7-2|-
TGTGCCAGCAGCTCCTTAAAAGAGACCCAGTACTTC
CASSSLKETQYF
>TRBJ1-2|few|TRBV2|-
TGTGCCAGCAGTCGTGACGCAGGGAACTATGGCTACACCTTC
CASSRDAGNYGYTF
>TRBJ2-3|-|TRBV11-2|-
TGTGCCAGCAGCTTTTCAAGCGGCTGCACAGATACGCAGTATTTT
CASSFSSGCTDTQYF
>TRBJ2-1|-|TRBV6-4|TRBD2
TGTGCCAGCAGTGACCTAGCGAAAGCGGGGCACTCCTACAATGAGCAGTTCTTC
CASSDLAKAGHSYNEQFF
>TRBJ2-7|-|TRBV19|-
TGTGCCAGTAGTATAACATCCGGGAGAGCCTACGAGCAGTACTTC
CASSITSGRAYEQYF
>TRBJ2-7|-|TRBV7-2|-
TGTGCCAGCTCCGGGACACCTTCCTACGAGCAGTACTTC
CASSGTPSYEQYF
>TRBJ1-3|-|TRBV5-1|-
TGCGCCAGCAGCTTGGGGACAGCCGCGGTGGGAAACACCATATATTTT
CASSLGTAAVGNTIYF
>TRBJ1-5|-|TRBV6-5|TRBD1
TGTGCCAGCAGACCGGGACAGGGGGCGGGCCGGCCCCAGCATTTT
CASRPGQGAGRPQHF
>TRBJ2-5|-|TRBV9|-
TGTGCCAGCAGCGTAGGAGTGGGGGACTTCCAAGAGACCCAGTACTTC
CASSVGVGDFQETQYF
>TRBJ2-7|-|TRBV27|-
TGTGCCAGCAGTCTACGGACAGCTACCTACGAGCAGTACTTC
CASSLRTATYEQYF
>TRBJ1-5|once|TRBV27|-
TGTGCCAGCAGTACACAGACAGGCGACCAGCCCCAGCATTTT
CASSTQTGDQPQHF
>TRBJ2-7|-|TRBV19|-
TGTGCCAGTAGCACGGAGGGGGGTAGCGGGCGATACTACGAGCAGTACTTC
CASSTEGGSGRYYEQYF
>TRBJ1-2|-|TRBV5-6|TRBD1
TGTGCCAGCAGCCCGGACAGGGTCGAATATGGGGGCTACACCTTC
CASSPDRVEYGGYTF